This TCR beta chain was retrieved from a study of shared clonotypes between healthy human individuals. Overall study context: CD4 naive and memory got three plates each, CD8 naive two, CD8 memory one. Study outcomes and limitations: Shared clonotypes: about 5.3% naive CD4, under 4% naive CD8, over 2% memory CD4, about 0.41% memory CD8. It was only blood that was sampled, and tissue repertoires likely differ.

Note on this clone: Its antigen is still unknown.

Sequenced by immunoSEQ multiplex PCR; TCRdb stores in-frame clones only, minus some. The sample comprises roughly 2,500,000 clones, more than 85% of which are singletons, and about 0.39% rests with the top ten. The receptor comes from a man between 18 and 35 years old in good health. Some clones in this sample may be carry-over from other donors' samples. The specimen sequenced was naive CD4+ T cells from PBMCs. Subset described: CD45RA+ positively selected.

The CDR3 nucleotides are TGCAGCGTTGAAGACGTCGGTCAAAACATTCAGTACTTC. It yields the protein CSVEDVGQNIQYF. V gene TRBV29-1 combines with J gene TRBJ2-4; D not certain. V was cut by 0 bases and J by 5 bases, with 8 bases left in between. This CDR3 comprises 13 residues. Germline CDR1 is SQVTM and CDR2 is ANQGSEA.